The T cell receptor beta chain under discussion was sequenced for a study of blood T cell repertoires in COVID-19. On the study more broadly: Sources were T cells, B-cell-depleted T cells, or PBMCs; the material itself was cDNA or gDNA.

Libraries were prepared by immunoSEQ multiplex PCR; TCRdb keeps only in-frame clonotypes and omits some of them. Among about 56,000 clones listed, about 91% were seen once. Trimming took off 3 bases at V and 9 bases at J, with 12 bases between the two ends. The germline gives CDR1 GTSNPN, CDR2 SVGIG (reference sequence). This CDR3 has 12 amino acids. Sequences were obtained from peripheral blood. The receptor was derived from a woman between 55 and 75 years old with COVID-19, enrolled during active disease. This rearrangement joins TRBV30 to TRBJ2-1; D remains unclear. This CDR3 is CAWSRSEVEQFF. The CDR3 DNA sequence: TGTGCCTGGAGCAGATCAGAGGTTGAGCAGTTCTTC. Drawing the rest from reference TRBV30 and TRBJ2-1, the complete variable domain is SQTIHQWPATLVQPVGSPLSLECTVEGTSNPNLYWYRQAAGRGLQLLFYSVGIGQISSEVPQNLSASRPQDRQFILSSKKLLLSDSGFYLCAWSRSEVEQFFGPGTRLTVL.